This T cell receptor beta chain was recovered during a study of blood T cells in healthy people across ages. The CDR3 spans 16 residues. Germline V gene lookup returns CDR1 SGHTA and CDR2 FQGNSA. Germline trimming cut 5 bases from V and 11 bases from J; bases unmatched to any gene: 12. A J-beta primer mix and a sample-barcoded 5' primer were used in a second PCR of about 7 to 12 cycles. TCRdb ran MiXCR on the 5' RACE reads and lists one entry per CDR3 protein. The repertoire has 1.5 million to 2 million distinct CDR3 sequences, about 50% of them found once; the top ten carry approximately 2.1%. This sequence originates from a woman aged 40 to 50 in good health. Sequencing was done on a sample of blood. V usage is TRBV7-2 and J usage is TRBJ2-6, with 10 bases identical to TRBD1. The CDR3 loop reads CASSRSGTGVSHVLTF. The CDR3 DNA sequence: TGTGCCAGCAGCCGTTCAGGGACAGGGGTTTCCCACGTCCTGACTTTC.